The sequence of this T cell receptor beta chain was determined in a study of a mutant IDH1 vaccine in newly diagnosed glioma. Study-level information: In weeks 1, 3, 5, 7, 11, 15, 19 and 23, patients were immunized, eight times in all. Sex among treated patients split around 60% male, about 38% female; mean age was roughly 42 years.

From germline, CDR1 is SGHDT and CDR2 YYEEEE. The J segment lost 5 bases and the V segment lost 4 bases, leaving 10 bases of the junction unmatched. The CDR3 is made up of 15 amino acids. Time point: week 11, during vaccination. With topical imiquimod, each dose of the vaccine consisted of 300 ug of mutant IDH1 20-mer peptide. As regards this clone: What it binds is not known.

Data came from immunoSEQ multiplex PCR; TCRdb stores just in-frame clones and leaves some out. The sample consists of over 60,000 clones, roughly 90% of them appearing once. The clonotype originates from a man between 35 and 55 years old with glioma. The sample here was PBMCs, taken from a glioma patient whose treatment included an IDH1 peptide vaccine. The V and J genes are TRBV5-6 and TRBJ1-2; 8 bases line up with TRBD1. CDR3 bases: TGTGCCAGCAGCCAAAAACCCCAGGGGGCATATGGCTACACCTTC. This sequence encodes CASSQKPQGAYGYTF.